Presented here are 18 T cell receptor beta chains from one specimen sequenced in a study of shared clonotypes between healthy human individuals (dated by TCRdb to the early 2020s). Library generation was performed with the immunoSEQ multiplex PCR assay. The source is immuneACCESS, and TCRdb retained only in-frame sequences with V and J called. Part of the clones is not carried over; for the studies checked, unresolved V genes explain less than half of this, and the remainder is unexplained. The sample table holds 1.5 million to 2.5 million clones, of which roughly 94% were seen once. The biggest ten clones account for around 1.2% of the sample. CD8 naive samples were CD45RO-negative cells positively selected for CCR7, giving a CD45RA+CCR7+ population that excluded TemRA cells. The sequencing sample was made of naive CD8+ T cells sorted from blood. The intended sense of this specimen's cell subset or site label: CD45RA+CCR7+. The receptors were gathered from a man between 18 and 35 years old in good health.

This rearrangement joins TRBV13 to TRBJ2-1; D is unclear. Germline-derived CDR1 and CDR2 are PRHDT and FYEKMQ (reference sequence). V lost 5 bases and J lost 0, with 11 bases in between. The CDR3 contains 15 residues. The chain's CDR3 is CASSPSESSYNEQFF. The CDR3 DNA reads TGTGCCAGCAGCCCCTCAGAAAGCTCCTACAATGAGCAGTTCTTC.

The chain has TRBV7-9 and TRBJ2-3; no firm D call. Germline lookup yields CDR1 SEHNR and CDR2 FQNEAQ (reference sequence). The CDR3 length is 14 residues. V was pared by 1 base and J by 7 bases, with 12 bases between. The CDR3 DNA reads TGTGCCAGCAGCTTAGGCGGCAGCAGTTATACGCAGTATTTT. This translates into CASSLGGSSYTQYF.

V gene TRBV11-2 combines with J gene TRBJ2-1; no firm D call. The CDR3 length is 12 residues. The V and J ends lost 5 bases and 8 bases respectively, with 10 bases between them. The germline V gene has CDR1 SGHAT and CDR2 FQNNGV. DNA for the CDR3: TGTGCCAGCAGCCAAGACCCCCATGAGCAGTTCTTC. This translates into CASSQDPHEQFF.

Remarks on this clone: Distinct nucleotide sequences in the sample also encode this CDR3. The chain couples TRBV9 to TRBJ1-2; D gene unclear. This CDR3 spans 12 amino acids. V was clipped by 0 bases and J by 2 bases, with 2 bases between them. CDR1 and CDR2 from the germline V gene are SGDLS and YYNGEE. The CDR3 region is CASSVDNYGYTF. The CDR3 DNA is TGTGCCAGCAGCGTAGACAACTATGGCTACACCTTC.

The genes are TRBV7-3 and TRBJ1-1, with TRBD1 matching over 8 bases. V lost 5 bases to trimming and J lost 3 bases; unmatched junction nucleotides: 5. The CDR3 runs 14 residues. CDR1 is SGHTA and CDR2 is FQGTGA in the germline V gene. CDR3 DNA sequence: TGTGCCAGCAGCATCAGGGGGCCCGACACTGAAGCTTTCTTT. Its protein product is CASSIRGPDTEAFF.

DNA of the CDR3: TGTGCCAGCAGTGTCGACAGAGACTATGGCTACACCTTC. Translation gives CASSVDRDYGYTF. The chain is built from TRBV27 and TRBJ1-2; D possibly corresponds to TRBD1 (5 bases). Trimming pared 5 bases from V and 3 bases from J, leaving 10 bases between. This CDR3 has 13 amino acids. CDR1 is MNHEY and CDR2 is SMNVEV in the germline V gene (reference sequence).

The CDR3 coding sequence is TGTGCCAGCAGCTTATTCGGGACAGGTCCCTACGAGCAGTACTTC. Translated: CASSLFGTGPYEQYF. This chain uses TRBV7-2 with TRBJ2-7, with TRBD1 matching over 8 bases. This CDR3 contains 15 residues. Germline trimming cut 2 bases from V and 2 bases from J; bases unmatched to any gene: 5. Germline V lookup: CDR1 SGHTA, CDR2 FQGNSA.

V and J are TRBV15 and TRBJ2-3, with 8 bases aligning to TRBD2. Trimming at V came to 5 bases and at J to 7 bases, leaving 8 bases not matched to a gene. CDR1 LNHNV and CDR2 YYDKDF come from the germline V gene (reference sequence). This CDR3 is 14 amino acids long. CDR3 sequence (DNA): TGTGCCACCAGCTGGTTAGCGGGGTTAAATACGCAGTATTTT. It encodes CATSWLAGLNTQYF.

This sequence joins TRBV6-6 and TRBJ1-4; D may be TRBD1 (5 bases). Germline V gene sequence: CDR1 MNHNY, CDR2 SVGAGI (reference sequence). The CDR3 runs 14 residues. Trimming left V 6 bases short and J 3 bases short, with 11 bases between. CDR3 protein: CASSSQGPNEKLFF. Written as DNA, the CDR3 is TGTGCCAGCAGCAGTCAGGGACCTAATGAAAAACTGTTTTTT.

This chain connects TRBV9 to TRBJ1-3; no firm D call. CDR3 length: 16 amino acids. From germline, CDR1 is SGDLS and CDR2 YYNGEE. V lost 2 bases to trimming and J lost 0 bases, with 12 bases between them. CDR3 coding DNA: TGTGCCAGCAGCGTTGGAGTGGAGATCTCTGGAAACACCATATATTTT. It yields the protein CASSVGVEISGNTIYF.

The chain links TRBV4-3 to TRBJ2-1, with 10 positions matching TRBD2. Per germline, CDR1 LGHNA and CDR2 YSLEER. The V gene end was trimmed by 2 bases and the J gene end by 3 bases; junction bases not matched to a gene: 4. This CDR3 spans 16 amino acids. The CDR3 DNA follows: TGCGCCAGCAGCCAACAACTAGCGGGGCGCTACAATGAGCAGTTCTTC. Protein product: CASSQQLAGRYNEQFF.

The rearrangement uses TRBV27 and TRBJ2-2; 8 nucleotides align to TRBD2. Germline trimming cut 4 bases from V and 6 bases from J; bases unmatched to any gene: 7. Germline CDR1 MNHEY, CDR2 SMNVEV (reference sequence). The CDR3 extends over 15 amino acids. CDR3 sequence reads: CASSSRTSPPGELFF. The CDR3 nucleotides read TGTGCCAGCAGTTCGAGGACTAGCCCTCCCGGGGAGCTGTTTTTT.

This clone was seen once. This CDR3 is also generated by other DNA sequences in the sample. The genes are TRBV5-4 and TRBJ2-2; the D is unclear. V lost 0 bases, J lost 7 bases, and 7 bases lay in between. CDR1 SGHNT and CDR2 YYREEE come from the germline V gene (reference sequence). The CDR3 sequence is 13 residues long. CDR3 amino acids: CASSLVLSGELFF. The CDR3 DNA sequence: TGTGCCAGCAGCTTGGTACTGAGCGGGGAGCTGTTTTTT. The whole variable domain, filled in from reference TRBV5-4 and TRBJ2-2, reads ETGVTQSPTHLIKTRGQQVTLRCSSQSGHNTVSWYQQALGQGPQFIFQYYREEENGRGNFPPRFSGLQFPNYSSELNVNALELDDSALYLCASSLVLSGELFFGEGSRLTVL.

The V call is TRBV6-5, the J call TRBJ1-5, with 12 bases aligning to TRBD1. Per the germline V gene, CDR1 is MNHEY and CDR2 is SVGAGI. Trimming at V came to 4 bases and at J to 7 bases, leaving 2 bases not matched to a gene. The CDR3 sequence is 14 residues long. The DNA of the CDR3 is TGTGCCAGCAGTTCCGGGACAGGGGGCCAGCCCCAGCATTTT. It is translated as CASSSGTGGQPQHF.

The gene calls are TRBV10-2 and TRBJ2-7; 11 bases match TRBD1. Trimming took 8 bases from V and 5 from J; bases not matched to a gene: 2. CDR3 length equals 12 residues. Germline CDR1 WSHSY, CDR2 SAAADI. The DNA of the CDR3 is TGCGCCAGCCGGACAGGGGGCAACGAGCAGTACTTC. This translates into CASRTGGNEQYF.

The J gene is TRBJ1-2, the V gene TRBV10-1; weak D call: TRBD1 (6 bases). V lost 3 bases to trimming and J lost 7 bases, with 15 bases between them. The length of the CDR3 is 14 residues. CDR1 and CDR2 (germline): WNHNN, SYGVQD (reference sequence). CDR3: CASSDGTGRGGYTF. The CDR3 nucleotides are TGCGCCAGCAGTGACGGAACAGGGCGCGGTGGCTACACCTTC.

The rearrangement joins TRBV5-4 to TRBJ1-2; D is unclear. The CDR3 loop spans 14 amino acids. Germline CDR1 reads SGHNT; CDR2 reads YYREEE (reference sequence). Trimming pared 2 bases from V and 3 bases from J, leaving 11 bases between. CDR3 residues: CASSFRGFDYGYTF. In nucleotides, the CDR3 is TGTGCCAGCAGCTTTCGAGGATTTGACTATGGCTACACCTTC.

This clone was recorded once. The chain joins TRBV5-4 to TRBJ2-2; 10 bases match TRBD2. Per germline, CDR1 SGHNT and CDR2 YYREEE (reference sequence). The CDR3 contains 17 residues. Trimming took 2 bases from V and 4 from J; bases not matched to a gene: 8. The CDR3 loop reads CASSFGTSGVITGELFF. In nucleotides, the CDR3 is TGTGCCAGCAGCTTCGGTACTAGCGGGGTAATCACCGGGGAGCTGTTTTTT.